This TCR beta chain is drawn from a study of cytomegalovirus exposure and HLA in healthy donors. Germline V gene sequence: CDR1 SGHNT, CDR2 YYREEE (reference sequence). V was clipped by 1 base and J by 8 bases; unmatched bases: 7. The CDR3 consists of 15 residues. Primers: 60 Vbeta forward and 13 Jbeta reverse. The repertoire was sequenced with immunoSEQ multiplex PCR; TCRdb's copy has only in-frame clones and lacks some. Of about 210,000 clones detected, 65% to 85% appear once; the ten largest clones hold 1.7%. Each donor was nominally healthy when sampled (though unrecorded immune exposures were likely). This clone turned up a few times. What it recognizes is unknown. Notes on the study in general: Certain sequence variants were highly shared and formed a cluster, and this cluster was likely a sequencing artifact. Clonal expansion was found to be greater in HLA-associated TCR beta chains than in equally common others in a later analysis.

The source of this sequence is a man aged 40-55 years in good health and CMV-seropositive. The rearrangement uses TRBV5-4 and TRBJ2-1; the match to TRBD2 covers 9 bases. The source material was PBMCs. This CDR3 reads CASSLIGGRDHEQFF. In nucleotides, the CDR3 is TGTGCCAGCAGCTTGATTGGCGGGAGGGACCATGAGCAGTTCTTC.